Sequencing of this T cell receptor (beta chain) was carried out in a study of identical twins. Looked up from germline, CDR1 is DFQATT and CDR2 is SNEGSKA (reference sequence). Trimming took 1 base from V and 8 from J, leaving 9 bases between them. This CDR3 spans 12 amino acids. Healthy Caucasians made up all donors. This clonotype occurred a few times. TCRdb recomputed calls from the 5' RACE reads with MiXCR, one row per CDR3 protein. The data show about 470,000 distinct CDR3 sequences, approximately 24% seen once. The same data also contributed to another study, on T cells expressing NK-cell markers. As that report states: Eight donors were sequenced, of whom seven were HCMV-seropositive, while the remaining one was HCMV-seronegative.

This clonotype originated in a woman between 18 and 29 years old in good health. The V gene is TRBV20-1, the J gene TRBJ2-1; D gene unclear. Sequenced input: CD4+ T cells sorted from blood. CDR3 sequence: CSARGPNYEQFF. For the CDR3, the DNA is TGCAGTGCTAGAGGTCCGAACTATGAGCAGTTCTTC.